The rows below give T cell receptor beta chains drawn from one sample of a study of metastatic and nonmetastatic thyroid tumors. Through MiXCR, TCRdb re-clonotyped the PCR reads. This sample has around 30,000 clones; approximately 13% occur once, and the top ten carry about 5.3%. Source material: blood. These receptors all come from a female donor with papillary thyroid cancer or a benign thyroid nodule (not recorded which). Some clones in this sample may be carry-over from other donors' samples. CDR3s include the opening cysteine and the closing phenylalanine or tryptophan. Fields, in order: clone size, J gene, D gene, V gene, CDR3 DNA, CDR3 protein. D genes are given only for firm matches. The listing skips clone size in some rows; elsewhere it reads once, few, many or a size class.

>many|TRBJ2-5|TRBD2|TRBV20-1
TGCAGTGCTGAGCCGTCTAGCGGGAGAAAGGGGGAGACCCAGTACTTC
CSAEPSSGRKGETQYF
>many|TRBJ2-7|-|TRBV7-3
TGTGCCAGCAGCTTAAGGGCAGGGGCAGACTACGAGCAGTACTTC
CASSLRAGADYEQYF
>many|TRBJ1-1|-|TRBV6-4
TGTGCCAGCAGTGCTCAGGGGTTGAGCACTGAAGCTTTCTTT
CASSAQGLSTEAFF
>many|TRBJ1-4|TRBD1|TRBV12-5
TGTGCTAGTGGTCTAAGGGACAGGGGTAATGAAAAACTGTTTTTT
CASGLRDRGNEKLFF
>many|TRBJ2-5|-|TRBV7-2
TGTGCCAGCAGCCCCCAAAGTGGGTTTCGACAAGAGACCCAGTACTTC
CASSPQSGFRQETQYF
>-|TRBJ2-5|-|TRBV6-2/TRBV6-3
TGTGCCAGCAGTTTCGAAAGACAAACTGGGGGCCAAGAGACCCAGTACTTC
CASSFERQTGGQETQYF
>-|TRBJ2-7|-|TRBV7-2
TGTGCCAGCAGCTTAGCCGGGACTCGCCTACGAGCGGAGCAGTACTTC
CASSLAGTRLRAEQYF
>few|TRBJ2-3|-|TRBV3-1
TGTGCCAGCAGCCAAGGCCTGGGAGATACGCAGTATTTT
CASSQGLGDTQYF
>many|TRBJ2-1|-|TRBV7-2
TGTGCCAGCAGCTTAGGGACTGGCTACAATGAGCAGTTCTTC
CASSLGTGYNEQFF
>many|TRBJ2-5|TRBD2|TRBV2
TGTGCCAGCAGTTTAGGACTAGCGGGAGGTTTGGAGACCCAGTACTTC
CASSLGLAGGLETQYF
>-|TRBJ2-7|-|TRBV5-1
TGCGCCAGCAGCTCGACAGGCGGGTACGAGCAGTACTTC
CASSSTGGYEQYF
>-|TRBJ2-1|-|TRBV9
TGTGCCAGCAGCGTACGGCCCCAAGAGACCCAGTACAATGAGCAGTTCTTC
CASSVRPQETQYNEQFF
>many|TRBJ2-3|-|TRBV7-2
TGTGCCAGCAGCTCCTTTCTGCGAGGGCTTGCAGATACGCAGTATTTT
CASSSFLRGLADTQYF
>-|TRBJ2-1|-|TRBV11-1
TGTGCCAGCAGCCCGCTAGCTGTAGAGAGCTCCTACAATGAGCAGTTCTTC
CASSPLAVESSYNEQFF
>many|TRBJ2-2|TRBD1|TRBV24-1
TGTGCCACCAGTGATTTGTCCGGGACAGGGTTAACCGGGGAGCTGTTTTTT
CATSDLSGTGLTGELFF
>-|TRBJ1-2|TRBD1|TRBV7-2
TGTGCCAGCAGCTTAAACAGGGGAGATGGCTACGCCTTC
CASSLNRGDGYAF
>many|TRBJ2-1|TRBD2|TRBV7-3
TGTGCCAGCAGCCCGGGACTAGCTGTAACTGCCTACAATGAGCAGTTCTTC
CASSPGLAVTAYNEQFF
>many|TRBJ1-1|-|TRBV5-1
TGCGCCAGCAGCTTGTTTGCAGGGCTTCTGGGGGGCACTGAAGCTTTCTTT
CASSLFAGLLGGTEAFF
>many|TRBJ2-7|TRBD2|TRBV6-1
TGTGCCAGCACCACTAGCGGTATCCGCTACAAGCAGTACTTC
CASTTSGIRYKQYF
>many|TRBJ2-5|-|TRBV5-1
TGCGCCAGCAGTTCCGCTACACAAGAGACCCAGTACTTC
CASSSATQETQYF
>many|TRBJ1-6|-|TRBV7-9
TGTGCCAGCAGCTCCCGCCTCGAGCCCCTCCACTTT
CASSSRLEPLHF
>many|TRBJ2-3|TRBD2|TRBV5-6
TGTGCCAGCACCTTGACTAGCGGGAGCGCAGATACGCAGTATTTT
CASTLTSGSADTQYF
>many|TRBJ2-1|-|TRBV6-4
TGTGCCAGCAGTGAAACGGGCGGAGCGAGCAATGAGCAGTTCTTC
CASSETGGASNEQFF
>many|TRBJ2-4|-|TRBV4-1
TGCGCCAGCAGCCAACTACAGGTAGCCAAAAACATTCAGTACTTC
CASSQLQVAKNIQYF
>many|TRBJ2-5|-|TRBV4-2
TGTGCCAGCAGCCAAGATTCGGAGAGAACCCAGTACTTC
CASSQDSERTQYF
>many|TRBJ2-3|-|TRBV7-2
TGTGCCAGCAGCTACCGTGTAGGGAGCACAGATACGCAGTATTTT
CASSYRVGSTDTQYF
>-|TRBJ1-5|-|TRBV11-2
TGTGCCAGCACGGAGACGAGGGAACCCCCCTTTGAAAGCAATCAGCCCCAGCATTTT
CASTETREPPFESNQPQHF
>medium-sized|TRBJ2-7|TRBD2|TRBV20-1
TGCAGTGCTAGGGGACTAGCGGTCTACGAGCAGTACTTC
CSARGLAVYEQYF
>many|TRBJ2-7|-|TRBV6-1
TGTGCCAGCAGATCCACCCTATACGAGCAGTACTTC
CASRSTLYEQYF
>-|TRBJ2-1|TRBD1|TRBV9
TGTGCCAGCAGCAACCGGGACAGGGGGTATGAGCAGTTCTTC
CASSNRDRGYEQFF
>medium-sized|TRBJ2-7|-|TRBV6-1
TGTGCCAGCAACGTTCCCCGATATCCCTACGAGCAGTACTTC
CASNVPRYPYEQYF
>many|TRBJ2-1|-|TRBV5-5
TGTGCCAGCAGCTTTATCGGGGGACCTTACAATGAGCAGTTCTTC
CASSFIGGPYNEQFF
>many|TRBJ2-5|TRBD2|TRBV20-1
TGCAGTGCCATAGCGGGCACTCAAGAGACCCAGTACTTC
CSAIAGTQETQYF
>medium-sized|TRBJ2-2|-|TRBV5-1
TGCGCCAGCAGTGAAGGGTTTACAACCGGGGAGCTGTTTTTT
CASSEGFTTGELFF
>-|TRBJ2-2|-|TRBV2
TGTGCCAGCATTGGGGGATCTAACACCGTGGAGCTGTTTTTT
CASIGGSNTVELFF
>-|TRBJ2-7|-|TRBV7-8
TGTGCCAGCAGCGTCAACAGCTACGAGCAGTACTTC
CASSVNSYEQYF
>many|TRBJ1-6|-|TRBV6-1
TGTGCCAGCTTTGGCCCGGACAAGGGTTCACCCCTCCACTTT
CASFGPDKGSPLHF
>many|TRBJ2-1|-|TRBV7-3
TGTGCCAGCAGCCCTATACCGAGCGAGGGCAATGAGCAGTTCTTC
CASSPIPSEGNEQFF
>many|TRBJ1-3|-|TRBV3-1
TGTGCCAGCAACCAAGGGGGGCACTCTGGAAACACCATATATTTT
CASNQGGHSGNTIYF
>-|TRBJ2-2|-|TRBV7-2
TGTGGCAGCAGCTCCGCCGTTCTCACCGGGGAGCTGTTTTTT
CGSSSAVLTGELFF
>once|TRBJ2-1|TRBD2|TRBV4-2
TGTGCCAGCAGCCTCGGACTAGCGGGATCTAGTTCCCACTACAATGAGCAGTTCTTC
CASSLGLAGSSSHYNEQFF
>many|TRBJ1-6|TRBD1|TRBV7-9
TGTGCCAGCAGGTCAGGACAGGGGCAGAATAATTCACCCCTCCACTTT
CASRSGQGQNNSPLHF